A single sample gave rise to the 13 T cell receptor beta chains below, sequenced in a study of PD-1 blockade in classical Hodgkin lymphoma. Data came from immunoSEQ multiplex PCR; TCRdb stores just in-frame clones and leaves some out. The table shows more than 90,000 clones, with 80% to 90% occurring only once. After autologous stem cell transplantation all patients relapsed, and prior brentuximab vedotin exposure differed between cohorts. The sequencing used peripheral blood mononuclear cells (PBMCs), collected before the second cycle of nivolumab. All receptors come from a human donor with classical Hodgkin lymphoma.

This sequence joins TRBV27 and TRBJ1-2; 8 bases match TRBD1. Trimming removed 3 bases from V and 7 bases from J; junction bases left unmatched: 7. The CDR3 is 14 amino acids. Germline CDR1 is MNHEY and CDR2 is SMNVEV (reference sequence). The chain's CDR3 is CASSFNGQGGGYTF. As DNA, the CDR3 is TGTGCCAGCAGTTTTAATGGACAGGGCGGTGGCTACACCTTC.

V gene TRBV19 combines with J gene TRBJ2-5; TRBD2 matches 10 bases. The V segment lost 9 bases and the J segment 1 base; nucleotides outside the gene matches: 8. The V gene's germline CDR1 is LNHDA and CDR2 SQIVND (reference sequence). The CDR3 has 15 residues. The CDR3: CASTPSGGAQETQYF. The CDR3 DNA follows: TGTGCCAGCACCCCCAGCGGGGGGGCCCAAGAGACCCAGTACTTC. The full variable domain, rest sourced from reference TRBV19 and TRBJ2-5, is DGGITQSPKYLFRKEGQNVTLSCEQNLNHDAMYWYRQDPGQGLRLIYYSQIVNDFQKGDIAEGYSVSREKKESFPLTVTSAQKNPTAFYLCASTPSGGAQETQYFGPGTRLLVL.

The chain carries TRBV7-2 and TRBJ2-1, with 7 positions matching TRBD1. V was clipped by 1 base and J by 3 bases; unmatched bases: 3. The germline gives CDR1 SGHTA, CDR2 FQGNSA. The CDR3 covers 15 residues. The CDR3 loop is CASSLGGQDYNEQFF. The CDR3 DNA reads TGTGCCAGCAGCTTAGGTGGACAGGACTACAATGAGCAGTTCTTC.

The rearrangement uses TRBV5-1 and TRBJ1-5; 8 nucleotides align to TRBD1. The CDR3 has 15 residues. Trimming at V came to 5 bases and at J to 5 bases, leaving 9 bases not matched to a gene. Germline V gene sequence: CDR1 SGHRS, CDR2 YFSETQ. Here the CDR3 reads CASRKSGGEDQPQHF. CDR3 DNA sequence: TGCGCCAGCAGAAAATCAGGGGGCGAGGATCAGCCCCAGCATTTT.

The chain couples TRBV9 to TRBJ2-1, with 12 bases aligning to TRBD2. J lost 6 bases, V lost 0 bases, and 7 bases had no gene match. Germline lookup yields CDR1 SGDLS and CDR2 YYNGEE. This CDR3 comprises 17 residues. The CDR3 is CASSVVLAGGGGNEQFF. The CDR3 bases are TGTGCCAGCAGCGTAGTACTAGCGGGGGGAGGAGGCAATGAGCAGTTCTTC.

This clone was seen once. This chain links TRBV19 with TRBJ1-2; D is unresolved. Germline CDR1 reads LNHDA; CDR2 reads SQIVND (reference sequence). The CDR3 covers 14 residues. Between the trimmed V and J ends, which lost 2 bases and 2 bases, there was a span of 9 bases. The CDR3 region has the DNA TGTGCCAGTAGTATAAGAGGACTAAACTATGGCTACACCTTC. This sequence encodes CASSIRGLNYGYTF.

The table lists this clone with a count of one. The chain carries TRBV19 and TRBJ1-4; 7 nucleotides match TRBD1. CDR3 length equals 15 residues. With V trimmed by 4 bases and J by 7 bases, 9 bases remained unmatched. CDR1 is LNHDA and CDR2 is SQIVND in the germline V gene (reference sequence). CDR3: CASSTLTGEGEKLFF. For the CDR3, the DNA is TGTGCCAGTAGTACCCTAACAGGGGAAGGTGAAAAACTGTTTTTT.

V is TRBV11-1 and J is TRBJ2-3; maybe TRBD2 (6 bases). The CDR3 totals 18 residues. The germline V gene has CDR1 SGHAT and CDR2 FQDESV (reference sequence). V was shortened by 1 base and J by 6 bases, with 23 bases between the two germline ends. The CDR3 coding sequence is TGTGCCAGCAGCTTAGGTCGAAGGGACTCCAAAAAATTGGATACGCAGTATTTT. It encodes CASSLGRRDSKKLDTQYF.

This rearrangement joins TRBV6-1 to TRBJ1-1, with TRBD1 identical over 10 bases. The V gene's germline CDR1 is MNHNS and CDR2 SASEGT. J lost 1 base, V lost 9 bases, and 2 bases had no gene match. CDR3 length equals 13 residues. As DNA, the CDR3 is TGTGCCAGTAGACAGGGGGCGAACACTGAAGCTTTCTTT. Translating gives CASRQGANTEAFF.

The CDR3 loop reads CASSFRQGRYEQYF. CDR3 DNA: TGTGCCAGCAGTTTTCGACAGGGACGATACGAGCAGTACTTC. The rearrangement joins TRBV6-5 to TRBJ2-7; 7 bases align to TRBD1. Germline CDR1 MNHEY, CDR2 SVGAGI. The CDR3 runs 14 residues. V shed 4 bases, J shed 4 bases, and the junction held 7 bases outside the gene matches.

The V and J genes are TRBV27 and TRBJ2-7; no clear D. The CDR3 spans 15 residues. V shed 5 bases and J shed 4 bases, with 18 bases lying between them. Germline V gene data show CDR1 as MNHEY and CDR2 as SMNVEV (reference sequence). Here the CDR3 reads CASSAGGSPAYEQYF. The DNA of the CDR3 is TGTGCCAGCAGTGCCGGCGGATCTCCGGCATACGAGCAGTACTTC.

V usage is TRBV6-5 and J usage is TRBJ1-1; D remains unclear. CDR1 and CDR2 from the germline V gene are MNHEY and SVGAGI. The V end was cut by 4 bases, the J end by 3 bases, with 9 bases between. The CDR3 has 13 amino acids. Here the CDR3 reads CASSFRSYTEAFF. CDR3 coding DNA: TGTGCCAGCAGTTTCCGGTCGTACACTGAAGCTTTCTTT.

In regard to this clone: The junction departs from germline at one end; a sequencing error may be responsible. The rearrangement uses TRBV15 and TRBJ1-4; D is unresolved. Germline values: CDR1 LNHNV, CDR2 YYDKDF (reference sequence). CDR3 length equals 14 residues. The CDR3 nucleotides are TGTGCCACCGGCAGAGATAACGGGAATGAAAAACTGTTTTTT. It specifies CATGRDNGNEKLFF.